This T cell receptor beta chain appears in the sequencing data of a study of blood T cell repertoires in COVID-19. Whole-study context: COVID-19 samples, acute and convalescent, were from the United States, Italy and Spain. T cells, B-cell-depleted T cells, or PBMCs provided the cDNA or gDNA that served as material.

Looked up from germline, CDR1 is SGHAT and CDR2 is FQNNGV. The CDR3 contains 15 residues. Trimming cost V 5 bases and J 4 bases, with 15 bases left between them. Original analysis: Nucleated cell number was recorded as an estimate derived from reference gene primer amplification. Here immunoSEQ multiplex PCR was the method, and the copy in TCRdb shows in-frame clones only, minus some. V and J calls and clone size follow that table, whereas D and trimming were derived from the DNA. Of more than 90,000 clones in the sample, about nine tenths were seen once. This chain joins TRBV11-2 and TRBJ1-3, with D possibly matching TRBD1 (6 bases). This TCR was sampled from a human donor in a cohort sampled during active COVID-19. Specimen: peripheral blood. CDR3 nucleotide sequence: TGTGCCAGCAGCGCTATGGACAGCTTGGGAAACACCATATATTTT. As protein: CASSAMDSLGNTIYF.